Listed below are T cell receptor beta chains from one sample, sequenced in a study of OX40 agonist ivuxolimab in advanced cancers. The repertoire was sequenced with immunoSEQ multiplex PCR; TCRdb's copy has only in-frame clones and lacks some. In the table there are under 20,000 clones, 50% to 75% of which are singletons. The sequenced sample was CD4+ or CD8+ T cells sorted from blood, obtained in a trial of the OX40 agonist ivuxolimab. Every receptor here comes from an adult with an advanced solid tumor such as melanoma, head and neck, liver or kidney cancer. Both conserved end residues are part of each CDR3. The D gene is left open where the match is weak. Size tells how often a clone was seen (once, few, many) or the class of an expanded clone, and some rows leave it out.

size: .
J: TRBJ1-2
V: TRBV13
D: .
CDR3: CASSTQGSGYTF
DNA: TGTGCCAGCAGCACACAGGGCTCTGGCTACACCTTC

size: few
J: TRBJ2-2
V: TRBV6-5
D: .
CDR3: CASSEVGTGELFF
DNA: TGTGCCAGCAGTGAAGTGGGAACCGGGGAGCTGTTTTTT

size: .
J: TRBJ2-2
V: TRBV30
D: .
CDR3: CAWSVETGNTGELFF
DNA: TGTGCCTGGAGTGTAGAGACAGGGAACACCGGGGAGCTGTTTTTT

size: .
J: TRBJ2-1
V: TRBV7-9
D: TRBD2
CDR3: CASSPRSGGAVNEQFF
DNA: TGTGCCAGCAGCCCACGAAGCGGGGGGGCTGTGAATGAGCAGTTCTTC

size: .
J: TRBJ1-3
V: TRBV6-5
D: .
CDR3: CARRAVSLKGNTIYF
DNA: TGTGCCCGAAGAGCAGTGTCTCTCAAAGGAAACACCATATATTTT

size: .
J: TRBJ1-1
V: TRBV4-1
D: .
CDR3: CASSQGGGPNTEAFF
DNA: TGCGCCAGCAGCCAAGGTGGGGGACCAAACACTGAAGCTTTCTTT

size: .
J: TRBJ2-7
V: TRBV7-6
D: .
CDR3: CASSFLDGISYEQYF
DNA: TGTGCCAGCAGCTTCCTAGACGGGATCTCCTACGAGCAGTACTTC

size: .
J: TRBJ2-4
V: TRBV2
D: TRBD2
CDR3: CASSSGLAGGPVYF
DNA: TGTGCCAGCAGTTCCGGACTAGCGGGGGGGCCCGTGTACTTC

size: medium-sized
J: TRBJ2-7
V: TRBV29-1
D: .
CDR3: CSVEGSLTYEQYF
DNA: TGCAGCGTTGAAGGCAGCCTCACCTACGAGCAGTACTTC

size: .
J: TRBJ2-7
V: TRBV5-6
D: .
CDR3: CASSLWGSGEQYF
DNA: TGTGCCAGCAGCTTGTGGGGGTCGGGGGAGCAGTACTTC

size: .
J: TRBJ2-2
V: TRBV4-1
D: TRBD2
CDR3: CASSQEPGTINGELFF
DNA: TGCGCCAGCAGCCAAGAGCCCGGGACTATAAACGGGGAGCTGTTTTTT

size: .
J: TRBJ2-4
V: TRBV10-3
D: .
CDR3: CAISERLGGAKNIQYF
DNA: TGTGCCATCAGTGAGCGGTTGGGGGGAGCTAAAAACATTCAGTACTTC

size: few
J: TRBJ2-7
V: TRBV5-1
D: TRBD1
CDR3: CASSITGAYEQYF
DNA: TGCGCCAGCAGCATTACAGGGGCCTACGAGCAGTACTTC

size: .
J: TRBJ2-5
V: TRBV19
D: .
CDR3: CASSIGTLQETQYF
DNA: TGTGCCAGTAGTATTGGGACCCTTCAAGAGACCCAGTACTTC

size: .
J: TRBJ2-7
V: TRBV11-2
D: .
CDR3: CASSLHGASYEQYF
DNA: TGTGCCAGCAGCTTACACGGGGCCTCCTACGAGCAGTACTTC

size: .
J: TRBJ2-2
V: TRBV5-4
D: TRBD2
CDR3: CASSQDLLAGANTGELFF
DNA: TGCGCCAGCAGCCAAGATCTCCTAGCGGGGGCGAACACCGGGGAGCTGTTTTTT

size: .
J: TRBJ1-4
V: TRBV7-9
D: .
CDR3: CASGGEKLLF
DNA: TGTGCCAGCGGGGGTGAAAAACTGCTTTTT

size: once
J: TRBJ2-7
V: TRBV6-5
D: .
CDR3: CASSYSGETYEQYF
DNA: TGTGCCAGCAGTTACTCGGGGGAAACCTACGAGCAGTACTTC

size: .
J: TRBJ2-1
V: TRBV20-1
D: .
CDR3: CSARDSNEQFF
DNA: TGCAGTGCTAGAGATTCGAATGAGCAGTTCTTC

size: .
J: TRBJ1-5
V: TRBV11-2
D: .
CDR3: CASSPPGQPQHF
DNA: TGTGCCAGCAGTCCCCCCGGTCAGCCCCAGCATTTT

size: .
J: TRBJ1-5
V: TRBV27
D: .
CDR3: CAARAGIGRNQPQHF
DNA: TGTGCCGCTCGGGCGGGGATTGGTCGCAATCAGCCCCAGCATTTT

size: .
J: TRBJ2-2
V: TRBV11-3
D: TRBD1
CDR3: CASSVDRGSTGELFF
DNA: TGTGCCAGCAGCGTTGACAGGGGGAGCACCGGGGAGCTGTTTTTT

size: few
J: TRBJ1-2
V: TRBV15
D: .
CDR3: CATSRVGIEGYTF
DNA: TGTGCCACCAGCAGAGTGGGGATTGAGGGCTACACCTTC

size: .
J: TRBJ1-3
V: TRBV11-3
D: TRBD1
CDR3: CASSLVGELGQAGGNTIYF
DNA: TGTGCCAGCAGCTTAGTAGGCGAGTTGGGACAGGCGGGCGGAAACACCATATATTTT

size: once
J: TRBJ2-7
V: TRBV6-1
D: TRBD2
CDR3: CASSEASGAAYEQYF
DNA: TGTGCCAGCAGTGAAGCTAGCGGGGCTGCCTACGAGCAGTACTTC

size: .
J: TRBJ2-7
V: TRBV5-4
D: TRBD2
CDR3: CASSRGGYRAAYEQYF
DNA: TGTGCCAGCAGCCGGGGGGGGTACAGGGCGGCCTACGAGCAGTACTTC

size: .
J: TRBJ2-7
V: TRBV7-9
D: TRBD1
CDR3: CASSPGTGSPEQYF
DNA: TGTGCCAGCAGCCCCGGGACAGGTTCCCCGGAGCAGTACTTC

size: .
J: TRBJ2-7
V: TRBV11-2
D: .
CDR3: CASSLPPGRYEQYF
DNA: TGTGCCAGCAGCTTGCCTCCGGGGAGGTACGAGCAGTACTTC

size: .
J: TRBJ1-2
V: TRBV11-1
D: .
CDR3: CASSLAAQDFDGYTF
DNA: TGTGCCAGCAGCTTAGCGGCACAGGATTTCGATGGCTACACCTTC

size: once
J: TRBJ2-1
V: TRBV27
D: .
CDR3: CASSLYGARGIEQFF
DNA: TGTGCCAGCAGTTTATATGGTGCTAGGGGCATTGAGCAGTTCTTC

size: .
J: TRBJ2-3
V: TRBV29-1
D: TRBD2
CDR3: CSVEGASGGATDTQYF
DNA: TGCAGCGTTGAAGGGGCTAGCGGGGGGGCCACAGATACGCAGTATTTT

size: .
J: TRBJ2-5
V: TRBV11-2
D: .
CDR3: CASSPGWGQETQYF
DNA: TGTGCCAGCAGCCCAGGTTGGGGGCAAGAGACCCAGTACTTC

size: .
J: TRBJ2-3
V: TRBV9
D: .
CDR3: CASSAGDMAQYF
DNA: TGTGCCAGCAGCGCGGGAGATATGGCGCAGTATTTT

size: few
J: TRBJ2-1
V: TRBV5-6
D: .
CDR3: CASSLWGWSTIFRYNEQFF
DNA: TGTGCCAGCAGCTTGTGGGGGTGGTCTACGATATTTAGGTACAATGAGCAGTTCTTC

size: .
J: TRBJ2-5
V: TRBV7-9
D: .
CDR3: CAGRRGQETQYF
DNA: TGTGCCGGTAGGCGGGGGCAGGAGACCCAGTACTTC

size: .
J: TRBJ1-2
V: TRBV6-4
D: .
CDR3: CASSVPHGKTYGYTF
DNA: TGTGCCAGCAGTGTTCCACACGGAAAGACCTATGGCTACACCTTC

size: .
J: TRBJ2-5
V: TRBV9
D: .
CDR3: CASSVGRAQETQYF
DNA: TGTGCCAGCAGCGTAGGCAGAGCCCAAGAGACCCAGTACTTC

size: .
J: TRBJ2-2
V: TRBV18
D: .
CDR3: CASLETGEMFF
DNA: TGTGCCAGCTTGGAAACCGGGGAGATGTTTTTT

size: .
J: TRBJ1-6
V: TRBV12-5
D: .
CDR3: CASGSPYGENGNSPLHF
DNA: TGTGCTAGTGGTTCGCCGTACGGGGAAAACGGAAATTCACCCCTCCACTTT